The sample holds many counts of the clone carrying this T cell receptor (beta chain). Its antigen is as yet unknown. The V end was cut by 4 bases, the J end by 7 bases, with 17 bases between. The germline V gene has CDR1 SGHTA and CDR2 FQGNSA. The CDR3 length is 15 residues. The data stem from a study of T cells after yellow fever vaccination. Background on the study: Preparing low-cell-number fractions relied on SMART-Seq v4 Ultra Low Input. General study results and limits: Peak timing came faster in the weaker secondary response, day 5 versus 15.

TCRdb reanalysed the 5' RACE reads using MiXCR and keeps one entry per CDR3 protein. The sample yields 200,000 to 300,000 distinct CDR3 sequences, 3.6% seen once. The material sequenced was PBMCs, taken 15 days after the yellow fever booster vaccination. This TCR was recovered from a man between 18 and 35 years old who received the YFV17D yellow fever vaccine. This rearrangement joins TRBV7-2 to TRBJ1-3; D may be TRBD1 (5 bases). CDR3 in amino acids: CASSYDSTGPNTIYF. CDR3 coding DNA: TGTGCCAGCAGCTACGACAGCACTGGTCCCAACACCATATATTTT.